The T cell receptor (beta chain) under discussion was sequenced for a study of graft-versus-host responses after intestinal transplantation. Study context: Grafts that recipients had were multivisceral, liver-intestinal, or isolated intestinal transplants. Notes on the study in general: Recipient-marrow GvH clones were detected, some having first appeared in ileum or blood.

The V and J ends lost 6 bases and 5 bases respectively, with 16 bases between them. Germline V gives CDR1 WSHSY, CDR2 SAAADI. This CDR3 contains 14 residues. The method was immunoSEQ multiplex PCR; TCRdb's version includes in-frame clones alone and lacks a portion of them. The data contain approximately 100,000 clones, 86% of them singletons. With respect to this clone: Its target is not known.

The chain joins TRBV10-2 to TRBJ1-1; D perhaps matches TRBD1 (5 bases). Sequencing was performed on PBMCs, taken 255 days after intestinal transplant. This clonotype originated in a human patient who received an intestinal transplant, so some T cells may come from the graft donor. The chain's CDR3 is CASSPGGGVTEAFF. CDR3 coding DNA: TGCGCCAGCAGCCCCGGGGGTGGTGTTACTGAAGCTTTCTTT.